This T cell receptor (beta chain) comes out of a study of identical twins. After template switching added a universal primer site, the resulting cDNA carried unique molecular identifiers. One entry per CDR3 protein, called by TCRdb with MiXCR from the 5' RACE reads. This table has some 690,000 distinct CDR3 sequences, 21% appearing once. About this clonotype itself: The antigen remains undetermined.

Points from the study as a whole: The study found excess low generation probability among twin-shared out-of-frame alpha sequences.

V lost 4 bases and J 3 bases, leaving 9 bases between the germline ends. The V gene's germline CDR1 is ENHRY and CDR2 SYGVKD. The CDR3 has 13 amino acids. These records were also assigned to another study, of T cells expressing NK-cell markers. That report notes: In several experiments, an anti-gamma-delta TCR antibody restricted sorting to alpha-beta TCR T cells.

The source is a woman aged 18-30 years in good health. This chain uses TRBV10-3 with TRBJ2-5; maybe TRBD2 (5 bases). The specimen sequenced was PBMCs. CDR3 coding DNA: TGTGCCATCAGTGCGGGAAGGGAAGAGACCCAGTACTTC. Translation gives CAISAGREETQYF.